This TCR beta chain originates from a study of OX40 agonist ivuxolimab in advanced cancers. Germline V lookup: CDR1 MDHEN, CDR2 SYDVKM. The CDR3 loop spans 17 amino acids. V lost 6 bases, J lost 0 bases, and 18 bases lay in between. The method was immunoSEQ multiplex PCR; TCRdb's version includes in-frame clones alone and lacks a portion of them. Altogether approximately 99,000 clones are present, approximately 94% being singletons, with the ten largest covering about 0.18%. The source of this sequence is an adult with an advanced solid tumor such as melanoma, head and neck, liver or kidney cancer. The sample consisted of CD4+ or CD8+ T cells sorted from blood, taken in a trial of the OX40 agonist ivuxolimab. The chain recombines TRBV28 with TRBJ1-3; tentatively, D is TRBD1 (5 bases). CDR3 DNA sequence: TGTGCCAGCAGACCCCGACAGAGTTTTTCCTCTGGAAACACCATATATTTT. This codes for CASRPRQSFSSGNTIYF.